This T cell receptor (beta chain) stems from a study of beta chain features in type 1 diabetes. As concerns this clone: Its specificity is not known.

This CDR3 contains 16 residues. The ends were cut back, 1 base at V and 6 bases at J, with 16 bases in the middle. Germline V CDR1 and CDR2: SGHVS, FQNEAQ. Researchers reported sorting CD4+ naive, central memory, regulatory and stem cell-like memory cells via CD45RO/CCR7/CD25/CD127/CD95/CD27. The study reverse transcribed the entire isolated RNA, so it sequenced expressed TCRB transcripts. Libraries were prepared by immunoSEQ multiplex PCR; TCRdb keeps only in-frame clonotypes and omits some of them. The sample carries 550,000 to 850,000 clones, around 15% recorded once. General study results and limits: A moderate, significant TCRB CDR3 shortening appeared in type 1 diabetes across four CD4+ subsets.

This TCR was recovered from a young man with type 1 diabetes. Input material: naive CD4+ T cells from blood. This chain links TRBV7-8 with TRBJ1-5; no reliable D call. DNA of the CDR3: TGTGCCAGCAGCTTAGATCGCGTCGGATCGGGTCAGCCCCAGCATTTT. It yields the protein CASSLDRVGSGQPQHF.